What follows are 3 T cell receptor beta chains derived from one specimen sequenced in a study of cytomegalovirus exposure and HLA in healthy donors. PCR used 60 Vbeta primers and 13 Jbeta primers. Assay used: immunoSEQ multiplex PCR; TCRdb lists only in-frame clones, some missing. The table includes about 98,000 clones, roughly four fifths detected once. The sequencing sample was made of PBMCs. The receptor set was obtained from a female donor in good health and CMV-seropositive.

This chain uses TRBV23-1 with TRBJ1-4, with TRBD1 matching over 9 bases. TRBV23-1 qualifies as an ORF whose function is uncertain. V trimming: 8 bases; J trimming: 8 bases; junction bases outside the gene matches: 12. The CDR3 length is 15 residues. In DNA form, the CDR3 reads TGCGCCAGCCATCCCATGCGACAGGGGGAAGAAAAACTGTTTTTT. Translating it yields CASHPMRQGEEKLFF.

This clone has just a few counts. The chain combines TRBV7-9 with TRBJ1-4; 9 bases match TRBD1. The J segment lost 8 bases and the V segment lost 5 bases, leaving 15 bases of the junction unmatched. Per germline, CDR1 SEHNR and CDR2 FQNEAQ (reference sequence). The length of the CDR3 is 17 residues. The CDR3 loop is CASSANPQQGAGEKLFF. The CDR3 DNA reads as TGTGCCAGCAGCGCCAACCCTCAACAGGGGGCAGGGGAAAAACTGTTTTTT.

The rearrangement links TRBV28 to TRBJ2-5; D gene uncertain. Trimming left V 2 bases short and J 4 bases short, with 8 bases between. Germline V gene sequence: CDR1 MDHEN, CDR2 SYDVKM. This CDR3 region has 13 residues. CDR3 sequence reads: CASSLPHGETQYF. DNA for the CDR3: TGTGCCAGCAGTTTACCACATGGAGAGACCCAGTACTTC.